These T cell receptor beta chains were read from a single sample in a study of type 1 regulatory T cells. TCRdb reanalysed the reads using MiXCR and keeps one entry per CDR3 protein. The sample has roughly 68,000 distinct CDR3 sequences; around 63% are singletons. No antigens are known for them. Specimen: cultured T cells, either the whole culture or a sorted T cell fraction (not recorded which). These receptors originate from a human donor in good health. Both conserved end residues are part of each CDR3. The D gene is left open where the match is weak. A row's size may be missing; if present it is once, few, many or a size class.

TRBV3-1	few	TRBJ2-1	14	NA	CASSQAGLYNEQFF	TGTGCCAGCAGCCAAGCGGGGTTGTACAATGAGCAGTTCTTC
TRBV20-1	NA	TRBJ2-7	14	NA	CSAADVVRTYEQYF	TGCAGTGCCGCCGATGTGGTCCGCACCTACGAGCAGTACTTC
TRBV11-2	NA	TRBJ2-3	20	TRBD2	CASSLGSGGLAGGPVDTQYF	TGTGCCAGCAGCTTAGGGTCAGGAGGACTAGCGGGAGGGCCGGTAGATACGCAGTATTTT
TRBV12-3/TRBV12-4	NA	TRBJ2-5	16	TRBD1	CASSGGGTGPTETQYF	TGTGCCAGCAGTGGTGGAGGGACAGGGCCTACTGAGACCCAGTACTTC
TRBV18	NA	TRBJ1-5	14	NA	CASSSTGSNQPQHF	TGTGCCAGCTCGTCCACAGGGAGCAATCAGCCCCAGCATTTT
TRBV6-1	NA	TRBJ1-2	14	NA	CASSEAGGGYGYTF	TGTGCCAGCAGTGAAGCGGGAGGAGGCTATGGCTACACCTTC
TRBV9	few	TRBJ2-3	15	NA	CASSADRGATDTQYF	TGTGCCAGCAGCGCGGACCGGGGGGCAACAGATACGCAGTATTTT
TRBV27	few	TRBJ1-1	13	NA	CASSLSILGEAFF	TGTGCCAGCAGTTTATCGATCCTCGGTGAAGCTTTCTTT
TRBV3-1	NA	TRBJ1-1	16	NA	CASSPVGQADSTEAFF	TGTGCCAGCAGCCCCGTGGGCCAAGCTGATAGCACTGAAGCTTTCTTT
TRBV5-1	NA	TRBJ2-5	15	NA	CASSLAGSGGETQYF	TGCGCCAGCAGCTTAGCCGGGAGTGGCGGAGAGACCCAGTACTTC
TRBV10-3	NA	TRBJ2-1	15	TRBD2	CAISATSGAYNEQFF	TGTGCCATCAGTGCCACTAGCGGAGCCTACAATGAGCAGTTCTTC
TRBV10-2	NA	TRBJ2-1	13	TRBD2	CASGFAGVDEQFF	TGCGCCAGCGGTTTCGCGGGAGTGGATGAGCAGTTCTTC
TRBV12-3/TRBV12-4	few	TRBJ2-3	14	NA	CASSLGSSTDTQYF	TGTGCCAGCAGTTTGGGGTCTAGCACAGATACGCAGTATTTT
TRBV29-1	NA	TRBJ1-1	13	NA	CSVTGRTNTEAFF	TGCAGCGTTACAGGGAGAACGAACACTGAAGCTTTCTTT
TRBV3-1	once	TRBJ1-5	15	NA	CASSQDAGRNQPQHF	TGTGCCAGCAGCCAAGATGCCGGGCGCAATCAGCCCCAGCATTTT
TRBV7-2	NA	TRBJ2-3	12	NA	CASSVVTDTQYF	TGTGCCAGCAGCGTCGTAACAGATACGCAGTATTTT
TRBV27	NA	TRBJ2-7	15	TRBD1	CASSLSMTGSGEQYF	TGTGCCAGCAGTTTATCTATGACAGGGTCGGGCGAGCAGTACTTC
TRBV3-1	NA	TRBJ1-1	13	NA	CASSPARGSKAFF	TGTGCCAGCAGCCCCGCTCGGGGAAGTAAAGCTTTCTTT
TRBV27	NA	TRBJ2-5	12	NA	CASPGSQETQYF	TGTGCCAGCCCGGGTAGCCAAGAGACCCAGTACTTC
TRBV7-3	NA	TRBJ2-1	15	TRBD2	CASSPTSEGYNEQFF	TGTGCCAGCAGCCCTACTAGCGAAGGGTACAATGAGCAGTTCTTC
TRBV2	NA	TRBJ1-1	12	NA	CASSELDGEAFF	TGTGCCAGCAGTGAATTGGACGGGGAAGCTTTCTTT
TRBV20-1	NA	TRBJ1-2	11	NA	CSARVGYGYTF	TGCAGTGCTAGAGTTGGATATGGCTACACCTTC
TRBV28	NA	TRBJ2-7	13	TRBD2	CASSRAGVGEEYF	TGTGCCAGCAGTAGAGCGGGGGTTGGGGAGGAGTACTTC
TRBV4-1	NA	TRBJ2-3	14	NA	CASSLGTLTDTQYF	TGCGCCAGCAGCCTCGGGACTCTCACAGATACGCAGTATTTT
TRBV29-1	NA	TRBJ2-3	13	NA	CSVMPRLLDTQYF	TGCAGCGTTATGCCCAGGCTGTTAGATACGCAGTATTTT
TRBV9	NA	TRBJ2-2	16	TRBD2	CASSAPGLENTGELFF	TGTGCCAGCAGCGCGCCGGGACTAGAGAACACCGGGGAGCTGTTTTTT
TRBV27	NA	TRBJ1-6	15	NA	CASSLSTGRDSPLHF	TGTGCCAGCAGTTTATCGACAGGTAGAGATTCACCCCTCCACTTT
TRBV20-1	NA	TRBJ2-3	14	NA	CSASVARGGDTQYF	TGCAGTGCTAGTGTGGCCCGGGGTGGAGATACGCAGTATTTT
TRBV3-1	once	TRBJ2-3	17	TRBD2	CASSQTGTGTSGDTQYF	TGTGCCAGCAGCCAAACCGGGACCGGGACTAGCGGAGATACGCAGTATTTT
TRBV5-1	NA	TRBJ2-5	14	NA	CASSRGLAQETQYF	TGCGCCAGCAGCCGGGGGCTAGCACAAGAGACCCAGTACTTC
TRBV7-7	NA	TRBJ2-1	13	TRBD1	CASSSDRGDEQFF	TGTGCCAGCAGCTCGGACAGGGGTGATGAGCAGTTCTTC
TRBV19	once	TRBJ2-1	17	NA	CASSIDQGLQHHREQFF	TGTGCCAGTAGTATAGATCAGGGACTCCAACATCATCGTGAGCAGTTCTTC
TRBV18	NA	TRBJ2-1	18	TRBD2	CASSPIPAGTSVVYEQFF	TGTGCCAGCTCACCTATCCCCGCCGGGACTAGCGTTGTCTATGAGCAGTTCTTC
TRBV3-1	once	TRBJ1-3	17	TRBD1	CASSRVPGQGKGNTIYF	TGTGCCAGCAGCCGAGTGCCGGGACAGGGAAAAGGAAACACCATATATTTT
TRBV27	NA	TRBJ1-1	14	NA	CASSRQRTITEAFF	TGTGCCAGCAGCAGACAAAGAACAATAACTGAAGCTTTCTTT
TRBV12-3/TRBV12-4	NA	TRBJ2-5	12	NA	CASCGQQETQYF	TGTGCCAGCTGTGGGCAGCAAGAGACCCAGTACTTC
TRBV7-6	few	TRBJ1-5	13	NA	CASSLASDQPQHF	TGTGCCAGCAGCTTAGCGTCGGATCAGCCCCAGCATTTT
TRBV9	NA	TRBJ2-5	15	NA	CASSALGGDFGTQYF	TGTGCCAGCAGCGCTTTGGGTGGGGATTTTGGGACCCAGTACTTC
TRBV12-3/TRBV12-4	NA	TRBJ2-2	15	TRBD2	CASSRGLAGTGELFF	TGTGCCAGCAGTCGGGGACTAGCGGGAACCGGGGAGCTGTTTTTT
TRBV6-2/TRBV6-3	NA	TRBJ2-7	16	TRBD2	CASSSVRGGLAYEQYF	TGTGCCAGCAGTTCGGTACGAGGGGGACTAGCCTACGAGCAGTACTTC
TRBV7-3	NA	TRBJ2-2	14	NA	CASRRVADTGELFF	TGTGCCAGCAGGAGGGTTGCGGACACCGGGGAGCTGTTTTTT
TRBV9	NA	TRBJ2-7	14	TRBD1	CASSPWDRAFEQYF	TGTGCCAGCAGCCCCTGGGACAGGGCTTTCGAGCAGTACTTC
TRBV20-1	few	TRBJ1-6	15	TRBD1	CSARATGGNNSPLHF	TGCAGTGCTAGAGCGACAGGGGGAAATAATTCACCCCTCCACTTT
TRBV11-2	NA	TRBJ2-7	13	NA	CASRPPGMDEQYF	TGTGCCAGCAGGCCGCCAGGAATGGACGAGCAGTACTTC
TRBV5-4	NA	TRBJ2-5	14	NA	CASTLGPVEETQYF	TGTGCCAGCACCCTAGGACCGGTAGAAGAGACCCAGTACTTC
TRBV2	NA	TRBJ2-2	13	NA	CASSLQSTGELFF	TGTGCCAGCAGTTTGCAGAGCACCGGGGAGCTGTTTTTT
TRBV5-1	NA	TRBJ2-1	15	TRBD2	CASSRPGLAGGEQFF	TGCGCCAGCAGTCGACCGGGACTAGCGGGAGGTGAGCAGTTCTTC
TRBV27	NA	TRBJ2-1	14	NA	CASSDPLSGAKQFF	TGTGCCAGCAGCGACCCTCTTAGCGGAGCCAAGCAGTTCTTC
TRBV5-1	once	TRBJ2-5	14	NA	CASSHGGGQETQYF	TGCGCCAGCAGCCACGGGGGCGGCCAAGAGACCCAGTACTTC
TRBV2	few	TRBJ2-3	15	NA	CASRPQRLSTDTQYF	TGTGCCAGCAGGCCCCAGAGACTAAGCACAGATACGCAGTATTTT
TRBV2	few	TRBJ2-1	13	NA	CASSEGTHNEQFF	TGTGCCAGCAGTGAAGGGACTCACAATGAGCAGTTCTTC
TRBV3-1	NA	TRBJ1-1	14	NA	CASSQGHEGTEAFF	TGTGCCAGCAGCCAAGGGCATGAGGGCACTGAAGCTTTCTTT
TRBV20-1	few	TRBJ2-7	14	TRBD2	CSAREAGGSYEQYF	TGCAGTGCTAGAGAGGCGGGAGGTTCCTACGAGCAGTACTTC
TRBV7-8	NA	TRBJ2-5	14	NA	CASSLLTEGETQYF	TGTGCCAGCAGCCTCCTCACGGAGGGAGAGACCCAGTACTTC
TRBV6-5	NA	TRBJ2-7	14	NA	CASSYDRGLGEQYF	TGTGCCAGCAGTTACGACCGGGGGCTAGGCGAGCAGTACTTC
TRBV5-4	NA	TRBJ1-5	14	NA	CASSLEPDDQPQHF	TGTGCCAGCAGCTTGGAGCCCGATGATCAGCCCCAGCATTTT
TRBV2	NA	TRBJ1-5	15	NA	CASSELRGAHQPQHF	TGTGCCAGCAGTGAGTTGCGGGGGGCTCATCAGCCCCAGCATTTT
TRBV7-2	once	TRBJ1-5	13	NA	CASSLFGDQPQHF	TGTGCCAGCAGCTTATTTGGGGATCAGCCCCAGCATTTT